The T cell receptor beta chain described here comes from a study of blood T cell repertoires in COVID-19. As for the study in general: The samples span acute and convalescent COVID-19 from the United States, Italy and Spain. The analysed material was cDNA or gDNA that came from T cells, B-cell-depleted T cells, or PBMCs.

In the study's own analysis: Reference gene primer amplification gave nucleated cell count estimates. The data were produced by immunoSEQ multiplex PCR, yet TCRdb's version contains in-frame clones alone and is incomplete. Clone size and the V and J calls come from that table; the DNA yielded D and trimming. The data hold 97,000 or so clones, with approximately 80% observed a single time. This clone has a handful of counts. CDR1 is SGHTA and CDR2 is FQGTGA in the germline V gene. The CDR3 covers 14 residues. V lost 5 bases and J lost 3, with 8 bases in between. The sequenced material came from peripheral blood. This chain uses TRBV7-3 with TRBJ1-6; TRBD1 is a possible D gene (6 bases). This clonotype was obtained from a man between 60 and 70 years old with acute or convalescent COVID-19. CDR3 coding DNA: TGTGCCAGCAGCGCGGACAGCTATAATTCACCCCTCCACTTT. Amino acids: CASSADSYNSPLHF.